This T cell receptor beta chain was captured by sequencing in a study of T cell repertoires in cytomegalovirus infection. Study at large: The authors relied on CMV epitopes, both recently identified HLA-C-restricted and well-studied HLA-B-restricted. It can be stated that public TCR beta signatures indicated CMV infection as well as a matching HLA type. Study-wide findings and caveats: Clonotype analysis showed dominance of the ex vivo response by HLA-C-restricted CMV-specific TCR beta clonotypes.

This clonotype has only a few counts. Its antigen is not known. MiXCR was run by TCRdb on the reads, yielding one entry per CDR3 protein. The repertoire consists of around 120,000 distinct CDR3 sequences, with less than 55% occurring once and the leading ten covering about 74%. The material sequenced was CD8+ T cells from cultured PBMCs, taken from culture after CMV antigen stimulation. The clonotype originates from a human donor in good health (CMV status not recorded). Some clones in this sample may be carry-over from other donors' samples.

CDR3 residues: CASSPYRLGGGPKETQYF. CDR3 nucleotide sequence: TGTGCCAGCAGCCCATACCGTTTAGGCGGGGGACCTAAAGAGACCCAGTACTTC. J is TRBJ2-5 and V is TRBV5-6; 7 positions match TRBD2. The CDR3 extends over 18 amino acids. V dropped 4 bases and J dropped 3; count of bases not matched to a gene: 18. Germline V gene data show CDR1 as SGHDT and CDR2 as YYEEEE. The full variable domain, completed using reference TRBV5-6 and TRBJ2-5, is DAGVTQSPTHLIKTRGQQVTLRCSPKSGHDTVSWYQQALGQGPQFIFQYYEEEERQRGNFPDRFSGHQFPNYSSELNVNALLLGDSALYLCASSPYRLGGGPKETQYFGPGTRLLVL.